This is a list of T cell receptor beta chains from one sample in a study of cytomegalovirus exposure and HLA in healthy donors. Clones were sequenced by immunoSEQ multiplex PCR, and TCRdb holds only the in-frame ones, with some missing. The data contain roughly 280,000 clones, around 66% of them singletons. Material: PBMCs. The receptors shown here come from a female donor in good health and CMV-seronegative. CDR3s include the opening cysteine and the closing phenylalanine or tryptophan. A D gene is named only where the DNA matches it firmly. Expanded clones get a size class; other rows say once, few or many, or leave the size out.

TRBJ2-3	few	TRBV6-1	TRBD1	TGTGCCAGCAGTGAAAGCACAAGGACAGGGAGCACAGATACGCAGTATTTT	CASSESTRTGSTDTQYF
TRBJ2-7	-	TRBV7-9	-	TGTGCCAGCAGCTCCCAGGGGAGCTGGGGCGGGAGAGCGTACGAGCAGTACTTC	CASSSQGSWGGRAYEQYF
TRBJ2-1	-	TRBV5-5	TRBD2	TGTGCCAGCAGCTTGTTCAGCGGGAGTACCGACAATGAGCAGTTCTTC	CASSLFSGSTDNEQFF
TRBJ2-3	-	TRBV6-5	-	TGTGCCAGCAGTTCCCGGAGAACAGATACGCAGTATTTT	CASSSRRTDTQYF
TRBJ2-5	-	TRBV27	-	TGTGCCAGCAGCAACACCGCTCTTGCGGTCCGGGAGACCCAGTACTTC	CASSNTALAVRETQYF
TRBJ1-1	-	TRBV5-1	-	TGCGCCAGCAGCCCGACGGGGAGATCGAACACTGAAGCTTTCTTT	CASSPTGRSNTEAFF
TRBJ2-5	-	TRBV5-4	TRBD1	TGTGCCAGCAGTAGGGGGCCCCAGGGGACCCAGTACTTC	CASSRGPQGTQYF
TRBJ1-1	-	TRBV7-9	-	TGTGCCAGCAGCTTAGACGGGCGGGCGAACACTGAAGCTTTCTTT	CASSLDGRANTEAFF
TRBJ2-7	few	TRBV2	TRBD1	TGTGCCAGCACCCTAGGACAGGCCGTCTCCTACGAGCAGTACTTC	CASTLGQAVSYEQYF
TRBJ2-6	-	TRBV29-1	-	TGCAGCGTTGAAGGGGGAGCTAGCTCTGGGGCCAACGTCCTGACTTTC	CSVEGGASSGANVLTF
TRBJ2-7	-	TRBV28	TRBD1	TGTGCCAGCAGCCCGACAGGGGGCGGGTCCTACGAGCAGTACTTC	CASSPTGGGSYEQYF
TRBJ2-5	-	TRBV11-2	-	TGTGCCAGCAGCGCAGACAGGTCGGGGGAGACCCAGTACTTC	CASSADRSGETQYF
TRBJ1-4	few	TRBV7-3	TRBD1	TGTGCCAGCAGCCCAGCCGGGACAGCTGAAAAACTGTTTTTT	CASSPAGTAEKLFF
TRBJ2-3	-	TRBV2	-	TGTGCCGTAAGGCAGCGGGCACTCACAGATACGCAGTATTTT	CAVRQRALTDTQYF
TRBJ2-5	once	TRBV7-8	TRBD2	TGTGCCAGCAGCCCTAGGGGACTAGCGGAGGGGGAGACCCAGTACTTC	CASSPRGLAEGETQYF
TRBJ2-3	-	TRBV5-1	-	TGCGCCAGCAGCCAAGGGGTAGAGGGCACAGATACGCAGTATTTT	CASSQGVEGTDTQYF
TRBJ1-1	-	TRBV20-1	-	TGCAGTGCTGGGGCGGGGGATGTAGCTTTCTTT	CSAGAGDVAFF
TRBJ1-5	once	TRBV28	TRBD1	TGTGCCAGCAGTTTATTGGGGACAGGTAATCAGCCCCAGCATTTT	CASSLLGTGNQPQHF
TRBJ1-1	once	TRBV4-2	-	TGTGCCAGCAGCCAAGACCGGGCTCCAGGGGCTGAAGCTTTCTTT	CASSQDRAPGAEAFF
TRBJ2-3	-	TRBV29-1	TRBD2	TGCAGCGCCACCCCACTAGCGGGCCAAGCAGATACGCAGTATTTT	CSATPLAGQADTQYF
TRBJ2-3	-	TRBV7-9	-	TGTTCCAGCAGCTTCGAGTCGGTTACGCAGTATTTT	CSSSFESVTQYF
TRBJ1-1	-	TRBV6-1	-	TGTGCCAGCAGTCCACAGGGCAGGGCCGTGGCTTTCTTT	CASSPQGRAVAFF
TRBJ1-2	-	TRBV27	TRBD1	TGTGCCAGCAGTCGCGCCGGGACAGTAAAAAACTATGGCTACACCTTC	CASSRAGTVKNYGYTF
TRBJ2-7	few	TRBV11-2	-	TGTGCCAGCAGCAGGGGGGGGTTGGGGTACGAGCAGTACTTC	CASSRGGLGYEQYF
TRBJ2-2	-	TRBV6-6	-	TGTGCCAGCTCCGGGTGGACCGGGGAGCTGTTTTTT	CASSGWTGELFF
TRBJ1-5	-	TRBV6-1	-	TGTGCCAGCAGACAGGGCCCCCAGCCCCAGCATTTT	CASRQGPQPQHF
TRBJ2-2	few	TRBV9	TRBD2	TGTGCCAGCAGCGTAGCCCAGCGGGGACACACCGGGGAGCTGTTTTTT	CASSVAQRGHTGELFF
TRBJ1-6	-	TRBV7-9	-	TGTGCCAGCAGCTTCGGGACTCCATCACCCCTCCACTTT	CASSFGTPSPLHF
TRBJ2-4	once	TRBV30	TRBD2	TGTGCCTGGGGACTAGCGGGAGCTGGAGCCAAAAACATTCAGTACTTC	CAWGLAGAGAKNIQYF
TRBJ1-1	-	TRBV5-8	-	TGTGCCAGCAGCTTGTCTGAGGGTTCGGTGAACACTGAAGCTTTCTTT	CASSLSEGSVNTEAFF
TRBJ2-7	-	TRBV29-1	TRBD2	TGCAGCGTTCCCCAGACTAGCGGGAGTTCCGAGCAGTACTTC	CSVPQTSGSSEQYF
TRBJ2-7	-	TRBV11-3	TRBD2	TGTGCCAGCAGCTTAGGGCACCCCCGGACTAGCGGGAGTGTGTACGAGCAGTACTTC	CASSLGHPRTSGSVYEQYF
TRBJ1-2	-	TRBV4-2	-	TGTGCCAGCAGCCAAGAAGACGGAGGGGCCCTGGGCTACACCTTC	CASSQEDGGALGYTF
TRBJ2-2	-	TRBV2	TRBD2	TGTGCCACTAACGGTGGAAGACTAGCGGGGGGTGATACCGGGGAGCTGTTTTTT	CATNGGRLAGGDTGELFF
TRBJ2-5	-	TRBV5-1	-	TGCGCCAGCAGCGGAGGTATTGGGGAGACCCAGTACTTC	CASSGGIGETQYF
TRBJ1-2	-	TRBV11-3	-	TGTGCCAGCAGCTTCAGGTGGCAGAACGACTATGGCTACACCTTC	CASSFRWQNDYGYTF
TRBJ2-1	-	TRBV5-1	TRBD2	TGCGCCAGCAGCTTGGAAACTAGCGGGAGCGGCAATGAGCAGTTCTTC	CASSLETSGSGNEQFF
TRBJ1-1	few	TRBV29-1	-	TGCAGCGTTGTAGGTGGCACTACTAACACTGAAGCTTTCTTT	CSVVGGTTNTEAFF
TRBJ1-1	-	TRBV29-1	-	TGCAGCGTTGAATGGGGAGACACTGAAGCTTTCTTT	CSVEWGDTEAFF
TRBJ1-1	-	TRBV5-1	-	TGCGCCAGCAGCTTGGGAGGGTCGAACACTGAAGCTTTCTTT	CASSLGGSNTEAFF
TRBJ2-3	-	TRBV28	-	TGTGCCATCCTCCCCGAGGGGGGGACGGCTTTCACAGATACGCAGTATTTT	CAILPEGGTAFTDTQYF
TRBJ2-2	few	TRBV4-2	-	TGTGCCAGCAGCCAGAGCACCGGGGAGCTGTTTTTT	CASSQSTGELFF
TRBJ2-1	-	TRBV30	-	TGTGCCTGGAATAGCTATTCCCATGAGCAGTTCTTC	CAWNSYSHEQFF
TRBJ2-7	few	TRBV5-1	TRBD2	TGCGCCAGCAACCTCATGGGGAGGGAGTACGAGCAGTACTTC	CASNLMGREYEQYF
TRBJ2-1	few	TRBV19	-	TGTGCCAGTAGTCTCGTCGACAATGAGCAGTTCTTC	CASSLVDNEQFF
TRBJ1-2	-	TRBV21-1	-	TGTGCCAGCAGCTTATCTTGCCGGGGAGGCTATGGCTACACCTTC	CASSLSCRGGYGYTF
TRBJ2-2	-	TRBV19	TRBD1	TGTGCCACAGGGGGCCCCCCAGACACCGGGGAGCTGTTTTTT	CATGGPPDTGELFF
TRBJ2-1	-	TRBV2	-	TGTGCCAGCAGTGAACTGGCCGGACTCTACAATGAGCAGTTCTTC	CASSELAGLYNEQFF
TRBJ1-1	-	TRBV18	-	TGTGCCAGCTCACCTCAGGGTTCGGGCACTGAAGCTTTCTTT	CASSPQGSGTEAFF
TRBJ2-4	-	TRBV4-1	-	TGCGCCAGCAGCCAGGGTTGGGGCTGGGTCAAAAACATTCAGTACTTC	CASSQGWGWVKNIQYF
TRBJ2-7	once	TRBV4-1	-	TGCGCCAGCAGCCAAGGAGGGACTTACGAGCAGTACTTC	CASSQGGTYEQYF
TRBJ2-3	-	TRBV6-6	TRBD2	TGTGCCAGCAGTTATGGTAGCGGGCCAGATACGCAGTATTTT	CASSYGSGPDTQYF
TRBJ1-2	few	TRBV7-9	-	TGTGCCAGCAGCTTAGGCCAAGGAGGGGACGGCTATGGCTACACCTTC	CASSLGQGGDGYGYTF
TRBJ1-5	-	TRBV30	TRBD1	TGTGCCTGGAGTGGGGGACAGGGAGATCAGCCCCAGCATTTT	CAWSGGQGDQPQHF
TRBJ1-2	-	TRBV4-1	TRBD1	TGCGCCAGCAGCCAGGAAGGACAGGGACATTTTGGCTACACCTTC	CASSQEGQGHFGYTF